The 3 T cell receptor beta chains below were found in one sample sequenced in a study of shared clonotypes between healthy human individuals. The assay was immunoSEQ multiplex PCR, and TCRdb's table has in-frame clones only and misses some. The table shows around 200,000 clones, with around 63% occurring only once. The sample comprised memory CD4+ T cells sorted from blood. Subset specified: CD45RA-negative fraction. The receptors stem from a young man in good health.

The rearrangement uses TRBV4-1 and TRBJ2-2; possible D gene TRBD1, 5 bases. The CDR3 runs 14 residues. Trimming took off 4 bases at V and 3 bases at J, with 9 bases between the two ends. Germline values: CDR1 MGHRA, CDR2 YSYEKL. CDR3 in DNA: TGCGCCAGCAGCCGGACACGCTACACCGGGGAGCTGTTTTTT. It is translated as CASSRTRYTGELFF.

CDR3 DNA: TGTGCCACTATACAGGGGGCTAGCGGGAGGCACTACGAGCAGTACTTC. Its protein product is CATIQGASGRHYEQYF. The V and J genes are TRBV28 and TRBJ2-7, with TRBD2 matching over 11 bases. This CDR3 has 16 amino acids. Trimming cost V 10 bases and J 3 bases; bases outside gene matches: 14. The germline CDR1 and CDR2 sequences are MDHEN and SYDVKM.

This clone appeared a few times. The chain combines TRBV10-3 with TRBJ2-7; D may be TRBD2 (7 bases). Germline values: CDR1 ENHRY, CDR2 SYGVKD. There are 13 residues in the CDR3. V gave up 6 bases and J gave up 3 bases, with 12 bases separating them. This CDR3 reads CAIRGGGSYEQYF. CDR3 DNA: TGTGCCATCAGGGGGGGCGGGAGCTACGAGCAGTACTTC.